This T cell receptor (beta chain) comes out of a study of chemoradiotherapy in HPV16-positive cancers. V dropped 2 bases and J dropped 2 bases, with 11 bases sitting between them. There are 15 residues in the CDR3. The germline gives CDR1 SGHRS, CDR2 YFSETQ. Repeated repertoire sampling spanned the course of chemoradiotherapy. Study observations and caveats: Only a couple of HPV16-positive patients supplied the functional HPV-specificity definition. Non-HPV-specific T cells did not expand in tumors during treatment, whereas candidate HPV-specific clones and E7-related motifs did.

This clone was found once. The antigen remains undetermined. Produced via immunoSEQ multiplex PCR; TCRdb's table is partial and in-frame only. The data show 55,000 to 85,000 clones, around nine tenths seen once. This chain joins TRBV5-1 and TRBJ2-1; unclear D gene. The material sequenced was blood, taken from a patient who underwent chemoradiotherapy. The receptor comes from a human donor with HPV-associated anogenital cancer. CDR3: CASSLQTQAYNEQFF. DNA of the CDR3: TGCGCCAGCAGCTTACAAACTCAGGCCTACAATGAGCAGTTCTTC.